The 26 T cell receptor beta chains below come from one sample, sequenced in a study of CD8+CD57+ T cells in acquired aplastic anemia. Genomic DNA, the template, was used for profiling of the TCR beta VDJ and CDR3. Each CDR3 protein is one row after TCRdb ran MiXCR on the reads. The data contain 200,000 to 300,000 distinct CDR3 sequences, around half of them singletons. Patients selected for sequencing had displayed CD8+CD57+ cell expansion by flow cytometry. Sequenced sample: sorted CD4+, CD8+, or CD8+CD57+ T cells (not recorded which) from PBMCs. The receptors here all came from a human donor with aplastic anemia.

The chain carries TRBV7-3 and TRBJ1-1; possibly TRBD1 for D (5 bases). Trimming removed 2 bases from V and 3 bases from J, with 13 bases in between. The germline V gene has CDR1 SGHTA and CDR2 FQGTGA. This CDR3 has 15 amino acids. Written as DNA, the CDR3 is TGTGCCAGCAGCTTATGCGGGGTGGGGGACACTGAAGCTTTCTTT. This encodes CASSLCGVGDTEAFF.

CDR3 nucleotide sequence: TGTGCCACCAGCAGCTTAGTCCGGGAAGAGACCCAGTACTTC. Translating gives CATSSLVREETQYF. This chain links TRBV15 with TRBJ2-5; D gene ambiguous. Trimming left V 3 bases short and J 3 bases short, with 11 bases between. Germline CDR1 is LNHNV and CDR2 is YYDKDF (reference sequence). The CDR3 contains 14 residues.

The CDR3 DNA reads TGTGCCAGCAGCCCACAATTCCTAGCCACGACTTCACCCCTCCACTTT. Translated, it gives CASSPQFLATTSPLHF. The chain combines TRBV9 with TRBJ1-6; D is unresolved. Germline CDR1 and CDR2: SGDLS and YYNGEE. The V and J ends lost 4 bases and 9 bases respectively, with 20 bases between them. CDR3 size: 16 residues.

The count of this clonotype is one. V usage is TRBV11-2 and J usage is TRBJ1-2, with 11 nucleotides matching TRBD1. The length of the CDR3 is 13 residues. The ends lost 5 bases at V and 7 bases at J; junction bases unmatched: 3. Germline assignment: CDR1 SGHAT and CDR2 FQNNGV. Here the CDR3 reads CASSPGTGGGYTF. The CDR3 bases are TGTGCCAGCAGCCCTGGGACAGGGGGTGGCTACACCTTC.

This clonotype has ten or more counts. The V gene is TRBV7-9, the J gene TRBJ2-5; 7 bases agree with TRBD1. The V segment lost 5 bases and the J segment 2 bases; nucleotides outside the gene matches: 11. CDR1 and CDR2 (germline): SEHNR, FQNEAQ (reference sequence). This CDR3 has 16 amino acids. Written as DNA, the CDR3 is TGTGCCAGCAGCCCCCACGGGACAGTCAAACAAGAGACCCAGTACTTC. It specifies CASSPHGTVKQETQYF.

This clonotype was counted many times. This chain links TRBV19 with TRBJ2-3; 13 nucleotides agree with TRBD2. The CDR3 runs 15 residues. V lost 11 bases to trimming and J lost 3 bases; unmatched junction nucleotides: 8. The germline gives CDR1 LNHDA, CDR2 SQIVND (reference sequence). As DNA, the CDR3 is TGTGCCTCCACAGGACTAGCGGGGGATACAGATACGCAGTATTTT. Residues: CASTGLAGDTDTQYF.

The chain couples TRBV18 to TRBJ2-1, with 11 bases matching TRBD1. The CDR3 runs to 15 residues. The trim removed 4 bases at V and 5 bases at J, leaving 4 bases unmatched. The germline V gene encodes CDR1 KGHSH and CDR2 LQKENI. The CDR3 loop reads CASSLGQGAHNEQFF. The CDR3 DNA reads TGTGCCAGCTCACTCGGACAGGGGGCCCACAATGAGCAGTTCTTC.

Only a few counts were recorded for this clonotype. The chain joins TRBV25-1 to TRBJ1-3; no definite D call. The CDR3 extends over 15 amino acids. V dropped 3 bases and J dropped 8 bases, with 17 bases sitting between them. The germline V gene encodes CDR1 MGHDK and CDR2 SYGVNS. CDR3 sequence: CASSDPTSSWDTIYF. In DNA form, the CDR3 reads TGTGCCAGCAGTGATCCGACCTCATCTTGGGACACCATATATTTT.

The rearrangement links TRBV7-3 to TRBJ2-5; 7 nucleotides align to TRBD2. CDR1 is SGHTA and CDR2 is FQGTGA in the germline V gene. Losses at the gene ends were 6 bases for V and 1 base for J; bases not matched to a gene: 8. The CDR3 contains 15 residues. Written as DNA, the CDR3 is TGTGCCAGCAGTTTCTCGGGCGGGGGCCAAGAGACCCAGTACTTC. Translation: CASSFSGGGQETQYF.

The chain has TRBV6-1 and TRBJ1-2, with D perhaps matching TRBD1 (5 bases). The CDR3 contains 12 residues. Germline CDR1 MNHNS, CDR2 SASEGT. Trimming removed 11 bases at V and 8 bases at J, with 18 bases between. CDR3 sequence reads: CASQGLSRGYTF. The CDR3 DNA reads as TGTGCCTCTCAGGGCCTGAGTAGGGGCTACACCTTC.

This clonotype was observed at least ten times. The J gene is TRBJ2-7, the V gene TRBV10-3; 9 bases map to TRBD2. V lost 4 bases to trimming and J lost 4 bases; unmatched junction nucleotides: 17. The CDR3 contains 18 residues. Germline V gene lookup returns CDR1 ENHRY and CDR2 SYGVKD. The DNA of the CDR3 is TGTGCCATCAGTGTATCAATAGGGGCTAGCGGGGAGTATTACGAGCAGTACTTC. Residues: CAISVSIGASGEYYEQYF.

V gene TRBV6-1 combines with J gene TRBJ1-1; D is undetermined. The ends were cut back, 11 bases at V and 8 bases at J, with 24 bases in the middle. The CDR3 spans 14 residues. Germline V gene data show CDR1 as MNHNS and CDR2 as SASEGT. The CDR3 protein is CAGRDLSNFNEAFF. The CDR3 nucleotides read TGTGCCGGACGCGACCTCTCAAATTTCAACGAAGCTTTCTTT.

The CDR3 DNA is TGTGCCACCAGTGATCCGGGACTAGCGGGAGCAATTGGCGGGGAGCTGTTTTTT. As protein: CATSDPGLAGAIGGELFF. The J gene is TRBJ2-2, the V gene TRBV24-1, with 14 bases lining up with TRBD2. The CDR3 spans 18 residues. Trimming removed 3 bases from V and 7 bases from J; junction bases left unmatched: 9. CDR1 is KGHDR, CDR2 SFDVKD, per germline.

The chain carries TRBV10-3 and TRBJ2-7, with TRBD2 as a possible D gene (5 bases). There are 13 residues in the CDR3. Germline CDR1 is ENHRY and CDR2 is SYGVKD. Trimming shortened V by 1 base and J by 4 bases, and 8 bases separated the two germline ends. The CDR3 nucleotides read TGTGCCATCAGTGAGTTGTTAGCGTACGAGCAGTACTTC. Translated, it gives CAISELLAYEQYF.

This clonotype was seen many times. V and J are TRBV20-1 and TRBJ2-7, with 9 bases identical to TRBD2. V was pared by 3 bases and J by 6 bases, with 21 bases of the junction left unmatched. The CDR3 runs 18 residues. The germline CDR1 and CDR2 sequences are DFQATT and SNEGSKA (reference sequence). This CDR3 reads CSARGVWNTGTSNLEQYF. CDR3 sequence (DNA): TGCAGTGCTAGGGGGGTCTGGAATACCGGGACTAGCAACCTCGAGCAGTACTTC.

This clonotype was observed many times. V and J are TRBV5-6 and TRBJ2-7, with 8 bases that match TRBD1. Trimming removed 4 bases from V and 4 bases from J; junction bases left unmatched: 7. The germline V gene has CDR1 SGHDT and CDR2 YYEEEE. This CDR3 spans 14 amino acids. Here the CDR3 reads CASSPDREIYEQYF. CDR3 coding DNA: TGTGCCAGCAGCCCGGACAGGGAAATTTACGAGCAGTACTTC.

This clonotype has at least ten counts. This chain connects TRBV4-1 to TRBJ1-2; D is unresolved. Trimming shortened V by 0 bases and J by 3 bases, and 11 bases separated the two germline ends. Germline lookup yields CDR1 MGHRA and CDR2 YSYEKL. The CDR3 is made up of 15 amino acids. This CDR3 reads CASSQDTGIDYGYTF. In nucleotides, the CDR3 is TGCGCCAGCAGCCAAGATACGGGAATTGACTATGGCTACACCTTC.

This clonotype was recorded many times. V usage is TRBV6-4 and J usage is TRBJ2-1; 8 bases match TRBD1. The J segment lost 6 bases and the V segment lost 6 bases, leaving 4 bases of the junction unmatched. CDR1 is MRHNA, CDR2 SNTAGT, per germline. The CDR3 totals 13 residues. This CDR3 is CASSADRVNEQFF. CDR3 nucleotide sequence: TGTGCCAGCAGCGCGGACAGGGTCAATGAGCAGTTCTTC.

This rearrangement joins TRBV4-3 to TRBJ2-7; D gene uncertain. The CDR3 contains 14 residues. The V end lost 0 bases, the J end lost 4 bases, and 10 bases lay between the germline ends. Germline V gene lookup returns CDR1 LGHNA and CDR2 YSLEER. The CDR3 spells CASSQDNGFYEQYF. The CDR3 coding sequence is TGCGCCAGCAGCCAAGATAACGGATTTTACGAGCAGTACTTC.

The chain links TRBV7-2 to TRBJ2-6, with 7 bases that match TRBD1. Germline V CDR1 and CDR2: SGHTA, FQGNSA. The CDR3 loop spans 17 amino acids. V lost 4 bases to trimming and J lost 2 bases; unmatched junction nucleotides: 8. CDR3 loop: CASSYTTGRPGANVLTF. The CDR3 coding sequence is TGTGCCAGCAGCTACACGACAGGGCGGCCTGGGGCCAACGTCCTGACTTTC.

This clonotype has at least ten counts. The chain has TRBV20-1 and TRBJ2-7; TRBD1 matches at 9 bases. V lost 5 bases, J lost 5 bases, and 7 bases stayed unmatched. CDR1 is DFQATT and CDR2 is SNEGSKA in the germline V gene (reference sequence). This CDR3 has 13 residues. The CDR3 sequence is CSAFRDREDEQYF. Written as DNA, the CDR3 is TGCAGTGCTTTCCGGGACAGGGAGGACGAGCAGTACTTC.

This clonotype was recorded many times. The chain employs TRBV29-1 and TRBJ2-1; 9 positions agree with TRBD1. The CDR3 runs 18 residues. Germline CDR1 and CDR2: SQVTM and ANQGSEA. V gave up 0 bases and J gave up 3 bases; unmatched junction bases: 12. DNA of the CDR3: TGCAGCGTTGAAGAAAATATCCTCCGGGACAGGGACTACAATGAGCAGTTCTTC. Residues: CSVEENILRDRDYNEQFF.

This chain uses TRBV25-1 with TRBJ1-2; D call uncertain. Germline V gene data show CDR1 as MGHDK and CDR2 as SYGVNS. Trimming stripped 5 bases from V and 4 bases from J, with 17 bases between. The CDR3 spans 15 residues. The CDR3 protein is CASSIDPAEIYGYTF. The CDR3 DNA is TGTGCCAGCAGTATAGACCCGGCGGAGATCTATGGCTACACCTTC.

This chain joins TRBV6-1 and TRBJ2-7, with D possibly called TRBD1 or TRBD2 (7 bases each). Between the trimmed V and J ends, which lost 8 bases and 2 bases, there was a span of 16 bases. Germline V gene sequence: CDR1 MNHNS, CDR2 SASEGT. The length of the CDR3 is 14 residues. DNA of the CDR3: TGTGCCAGCCGGGCAGGGGGGGAAACCTACGAGCAGTACTTC. Residues: CASRAGGETYEQYF.

The sample holds many counts of this clonotype. This rearrangement joins TRBV2 to TRBJ2-7, with TRBD1 as a possible D gene (6 bases). The V gene lost 3 bases and the J gene lost 7 bases, with 19 bases spanning the gap. Germline CDR1 is SNHLY and CDR2 is FYNNEI. This CDR3 is built from 15 residues. CDR3 in amino acids: CASSEGASESREQYF. The CDR3 bases are TGTGCCAGCAGTGAGGGGGCTTCGGAATCCCGTGAGCAGTACTTC. The full variable domain, completed using reference TRBV2 and TRBJ2-7, is EPEVTQTPSHQVTQMGQEVILRCVPISNHLYFYWYRQILGQKVEFLVSFYNNEISEKSEIFDDQFSVERPDGSNFTLKIRSTKLEDSAMYFCASSEGASESREQYFGPGTRLTVT.

J is TRBJ2-7 and V is TRBV19; 8 positions match TRBD1. CDR1 and CDR2 (germline): LNHDA, SQIVND (reference sequence). The CDR3 spans 13 residues. Losses at the gene ends were 4 bases for V and 6 bases for J; bases not matched to a gene: 5. Here the CDR3 reads CASSTSDRGEQYF. CDR3 nucleotide sequence: TGTGCCAGTAGTACCTCAGACAGGGGCGAGCAGTACTTC.